This TCR beta chain was sequenced in a study of long-term antiretroviral therapy in people with HIV (dated by TCRdb to between 2021 and 2022). Study-level background: The earliest samples were collected roughly a decade before the 2015 WHO recommendation for immediate ART, at a time when ART was usually postponed until CD4 counts fell. Whether ART initiation and durable HIV suppression were associated with changes in peripheral blood TRB repertoire composition and diversity was tested in a retrospective serial study. No cross-contamination during QIAcube processing was shown when test extractions of a monoclonal T-cell line were performed alongside roughly 30 polyclonal samples. From 25 to 30 adults with confirmed HIV infection, the cohort provided under 200 cryopreserved PBMC samples, gathered serially across a mean of approximately six years (range 1-12). Of the roughly 31 participants with HIV, 10 to 11 were female. The research as a whole found: Since PBMC availability was limited, sequencing covered only the TCR beta chain, with no alpha chain pairing. The repertoire was dominated across all time points by expanded TRB clones identified before ART initiation, although this dominance was seen to fluctuate and to decrease in many PLHIV after ART. A significant increase in TRB diversity was found to be associated with ART initiation, although TRB diversity was observed to remain significantly below that of transplant donor controls even after long-term ART. CDR3 length ranges in HIV repertoires were narrower than in controls, and network structure suggested an antigen-experienced repertoire with only a slight naive shift after ART. Because cell numbers in pre-ART samples were limited, unsorted PBMC were profiled instead of sorted CD4+ and CD8+ T cells. Inferences about post-ART repertoire changes are limited because no data were available on ART adherence, viral resistance or therapy changes. The samples were dated from about 2004 to 2018, and the ART regimens that were used may be less effective than current ART regimens.

The immunoSEQ hsTCRB v3.0 assay was used at survey level resolution to sequence the TRB variable region. The targeted TRB sequencing depth was roughly 40,000-55,000 T-cell genomes per sample. An Illumina MiSeq with a v3 150-cycle kit was used to sequence the pooled TRB libraries. Regarding the original processing steps: Repertoire analysis ran in R within a reproducible Nextflow workflow covering QC, data transformation and analysis. LymphoSeq2, an R package for exploring AIRR-Seq data, was used to implement custom analyses. A few samples that produced fewer than 5000 total TRB sequences were removed, so 188 HIV repertoires were analyzed. Among the approximately 180 retained HIV repertoires, 55 to 60 were collected before ART initiation and approximately 130 after ART initiation. Each repertoire was downsampled to 5000 TRB nucleotide sequences, and summary statistics were averaged across 100 downsampling iterations. The analysis kept only TRB sequences whose CDR3 regions were at least seven amino acids long. Two measures captured diversity: a Shannon entropy-derived clonality score and the Gini coefficient. Repertoire networks linked the top 5000 CDR3 amino acid sequences whenever two sequences differed by an edit distance of one. For TRB CDR3 amino acid sequences, antigen specificity groups and MHC restriction were predicted with GLIPH2. To flag known associations with CMV, EBV, HIV or tissue antigens, CDR3 amino acid sequences were compared against VDJdb and McPAS-TCR. Pre-ART, post-ART and control groups were compared with Wilcoxon signed-rank tests and Holm-Bonferroni correction. TCRdb's version of the immuneACCESS table is confined to in-frame rearrangements and falls short of the full clone set. An unresolved V gene accounts for under half of the shortfall where checked; the remainder is of unknown origin. V, J and clone size reflect that table, while D and trimming were determined from the DNA. In this sample the table shows about 22,000 clones, roughly 80% of which occur a single time. The leading ten clones occupy 10% to 15% of the sample.

V drops 0 bases and J drops 0 bases, leaving 12 bases in between. The CDR3 measures 17 amino acids from cysteine to phenylalanine. Of all the DNA, just the CDR3 is kept, 51 bases in frame from base 1. Reading the germline V gene (reference sequence) gives CDR1 MNHEY and CDR2 SMNVEV. A remark on this clone: It lacks a known antigen. Base quality data are lacking; no much larger clone is found one base away.

To be included, a participant needed at least one PBMC sample from before ART initiation plus at least two post-ART samples. Every participant with HIV received treatment in the United States of America. Before DNA extraction, cryopreserved samples containing about 0.9-11 million PBMC were thawed and washed. At the time of the earliest PBMC sample for each participant with HIV, ages ranged from roughly 20 to 54 years. Each participant contributed PBMC samples from 1-4 timepoints before ART initiation and 2-8 timepoints after ART initiation, with a median of 7 samples. For every participant, serial HIV viral load, CD4+ T-cell count, ART history and demographic data were obtained. Using a Qiagen kit on a QIAcube, genomic DNA was extracted from unsorted PBMC, with samples processed in batches of 12.

The origin of this receptor is a man aged 40-55 years with HIV. The chain couples TRBV27 to TRBJ2-4; the D gene is possibly TRBD2, with 6 bases matching. The sequences come from unsorted PBMCs, collected 1.6 years after starting antiretroviral therapy. The DNA sequence follows: TGTGCCAGCAGTTTATCTGGGGCGGGGTTAGCCAAAAACATTCAGTACTTC. This gives the protein CASSLSGAGLAKNIQYF.